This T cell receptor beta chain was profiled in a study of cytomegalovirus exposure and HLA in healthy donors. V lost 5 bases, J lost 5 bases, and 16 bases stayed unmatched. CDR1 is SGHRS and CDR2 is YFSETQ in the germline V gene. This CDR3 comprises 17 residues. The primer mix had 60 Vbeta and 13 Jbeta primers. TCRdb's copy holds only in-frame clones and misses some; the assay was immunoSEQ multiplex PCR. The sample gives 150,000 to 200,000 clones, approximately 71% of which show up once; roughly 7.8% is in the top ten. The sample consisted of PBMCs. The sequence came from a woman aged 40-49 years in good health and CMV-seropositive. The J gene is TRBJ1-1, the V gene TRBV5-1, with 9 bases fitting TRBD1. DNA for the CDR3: TGCGCCAGCAGTTTCAGGAGGACAGGGGAAAGGGGTACTGAAGCTTTCTTT. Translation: CASSFRRTGERGTEAFF. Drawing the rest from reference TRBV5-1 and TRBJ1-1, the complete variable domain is KAGVTQTPRYLIKTRGQQVTLSCSPISGHRSVSWYQQTPGQGLQFLFEYFSETQRNKGNFPGRFSGRQFSNSRSEMNVSTLELGDSALYLCASSFRRTGERGTEAFFGQGTRLTVV.